This TCR beta chain was documented in a study of blood T cell repertoires in COVID-19. Study-wide context: T cells, B-cell-depleted T cells, or PBMCs supplied cDNA or gDNA.

Germline V CDR1 and CDR2: SGHRS, YFSETQ. The CDR3 has 16 amino acids. The ends were cut back, 2 bases at V and 2 bases at J, with 13 bases in the middle. Those enrolled, adults aged 18 to 89 years, came from roughly 23 US areas. Study processing details: Amplifying reference gene primers gave estimates of nucleated cell counts. Sequencing used immunoSEQ multiplex PCR; TCRdb keeps in-frame clones, though not all of them. That table gives V, J and clone size, and the DNA gave D and trimming. The table lists 150,000 to 200,000 clones, 80% to 90% of them singletons. The chain recombines TRBV5-1 with TRBJ2-2; no reliable D call. The sample was PBMCs or T cells enriched from blood (not recorded which). The clonotype was recovered from a woman in her forties with acute COVID-19. For the CDR3, the DNA is TGCGCCAGCAGCTTTGGCGCTAGTGGTAACACCGGGGAGCTGTTTTTT. Its protein is CASSFGASGNTGELFF. Full variable domain (outside the CDR3, taken from reference TRBV5-1 and TRBJ2-2): KAGVTQTPRYLIKTRGQQVTLSCSPISGHRSVSWYQQTPGQGLQFLFEYFSETQRNKGNFPGRFSGRQFSNSRSEMNVSTLELGDSALYLCASSFGASGNTGELFFGEGSRLTVL.